A single sample is the source of the 2 T cell receptor beta chains below, sequenced in a study of shared clonotypes between healthy human individuals. Clones were read by immunoSEQ multiplex PCR, and TCRdb kept only the in-frame ones, dropping some. This sample has around 2,000,000 clones, with roughly 94% found just once. Sequencing input: naive CD4+ T cells sorted from blood. Subset given: CD45RA+ positively selected. Source of these receptors: a man between 18 and 35 years old in good health.

The chain links TRBV29-1 to TRBJ1-2; possible D gene TRBD1, 6 bases. Per the germline V gene, CDR1 is SQVTM and CDR2 is ANQGSEA. This CDR3 comprises 12 residues. V shed 4 bases and J shed 3 bases, with 9 bases lying between them. CDR3: CSVGGRDYGYTF. DNA of the CDR3: TGCAGCGTTGGGGGGCGCGACTATGGCTACACCTTC.

The chain couples TRBV19 to TRBJ1-1; D remains unclear. Germline-derived CDR1 and CDR2 are LNHDA and SQIVND (reference sequence). The CDR3 is made up of 14 amino acids. Trimming pared 3 bases from V and 0 bases from J, leaving 8 bases between. CDR3 residues: CASSIPEMNTEAFF. The CDR3 DNA is TGTGCCAGTAGTATCCCAGAGATGAACACTGAAGCTTTCTTT.